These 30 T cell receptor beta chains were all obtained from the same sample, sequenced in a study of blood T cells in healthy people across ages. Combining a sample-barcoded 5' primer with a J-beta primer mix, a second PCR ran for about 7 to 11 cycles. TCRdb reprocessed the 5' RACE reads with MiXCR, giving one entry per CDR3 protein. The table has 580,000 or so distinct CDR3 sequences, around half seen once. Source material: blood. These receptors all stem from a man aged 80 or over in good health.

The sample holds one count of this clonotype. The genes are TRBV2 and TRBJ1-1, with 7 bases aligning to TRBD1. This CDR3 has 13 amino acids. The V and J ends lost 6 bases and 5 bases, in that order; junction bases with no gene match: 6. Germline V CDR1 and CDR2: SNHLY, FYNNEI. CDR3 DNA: TGTGCCAGCAGGTCACAGGGGATGACTGAAGCTTTCTTT. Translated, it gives CASRSQGMTEAFF.

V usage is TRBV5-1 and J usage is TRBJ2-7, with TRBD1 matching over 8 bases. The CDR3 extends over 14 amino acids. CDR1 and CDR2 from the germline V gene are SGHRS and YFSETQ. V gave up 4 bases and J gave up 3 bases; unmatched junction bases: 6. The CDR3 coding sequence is TGCGCCAGCAGCGTCTCGGACAGGGACTACGAGCAGTACTTC. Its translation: CASSVSDRDYEQYF.

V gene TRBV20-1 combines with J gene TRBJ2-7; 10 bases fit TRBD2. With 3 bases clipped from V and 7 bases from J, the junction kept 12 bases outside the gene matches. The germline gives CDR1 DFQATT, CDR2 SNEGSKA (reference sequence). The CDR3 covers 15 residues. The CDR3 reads CSARELAGHYNEQYF. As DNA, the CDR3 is TGCAGTGCTAGGGAACTAGCGGGACATTACAATGAGCAGTACTTC.

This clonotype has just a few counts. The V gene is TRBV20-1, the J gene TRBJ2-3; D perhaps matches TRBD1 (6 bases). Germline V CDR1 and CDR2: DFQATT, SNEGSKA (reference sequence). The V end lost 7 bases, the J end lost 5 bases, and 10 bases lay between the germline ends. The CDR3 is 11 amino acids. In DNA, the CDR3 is TGCAGTGAAGGGGGAAGAGATACGCAGTATTTT. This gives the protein CSEGGRDTQYF.

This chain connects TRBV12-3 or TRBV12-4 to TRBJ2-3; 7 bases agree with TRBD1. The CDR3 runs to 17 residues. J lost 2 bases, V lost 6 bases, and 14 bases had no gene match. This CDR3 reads CASRQMTGWDLTDTQYF. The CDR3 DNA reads TGTGCCAGCAGACAGATGACAGGGTGGGACCTCACAGATACGCAGTATTTT.

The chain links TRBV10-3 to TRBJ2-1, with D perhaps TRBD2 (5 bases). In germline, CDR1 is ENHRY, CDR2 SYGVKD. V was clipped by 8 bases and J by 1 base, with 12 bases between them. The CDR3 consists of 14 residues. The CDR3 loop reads CAISRGASYNEQFF. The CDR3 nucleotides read TGTGCCATCTCTCGGGGTGCGTCCTACAATGAGCAGTTCTTC.

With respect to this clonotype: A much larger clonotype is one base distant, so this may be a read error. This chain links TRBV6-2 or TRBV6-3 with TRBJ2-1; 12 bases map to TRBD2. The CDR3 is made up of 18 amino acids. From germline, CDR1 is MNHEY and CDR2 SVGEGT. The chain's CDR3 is CASADGTSGFRSYNERFF. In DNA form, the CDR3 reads TGTGCCAGCGCTGACGGGACTAGCGGGTTCCGCTCCTACAATGAGCGGTTCTTC.

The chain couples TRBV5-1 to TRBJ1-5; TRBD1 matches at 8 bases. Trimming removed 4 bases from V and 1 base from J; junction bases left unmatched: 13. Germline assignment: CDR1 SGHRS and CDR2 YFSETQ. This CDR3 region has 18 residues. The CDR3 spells CASSLDRGLPSSNQPQHF. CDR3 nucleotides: TGCGCCAGCAGCCTAGACAGGGGCCTTCCGTCCAGCAATCAGCCCCAGCATTTT. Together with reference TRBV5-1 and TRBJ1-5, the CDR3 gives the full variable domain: KAGVTQTPRYLIKTRGQQVTLSCSPISGHRSVSWYQQTPGQGLQFLFEYFSETQRNKGNFPGRFSGRQFSNSRSEMNVSTLELGDSALYLCASSLDRGLPSSNQPQHFGDGTRLSIL.

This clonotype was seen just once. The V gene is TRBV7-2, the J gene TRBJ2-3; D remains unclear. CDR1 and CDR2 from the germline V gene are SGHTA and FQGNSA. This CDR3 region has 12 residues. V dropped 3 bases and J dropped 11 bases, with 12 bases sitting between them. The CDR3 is CASSLDPGRQYF. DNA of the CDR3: TGTGCCAGCAGCTTGGACCCAGGACGGCAGTATTTT.

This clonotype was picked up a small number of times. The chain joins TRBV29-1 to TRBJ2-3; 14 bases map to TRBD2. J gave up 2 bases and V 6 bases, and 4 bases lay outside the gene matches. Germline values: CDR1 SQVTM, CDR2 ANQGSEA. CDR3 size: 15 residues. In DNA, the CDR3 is TGCAGCGTCGGGACTAGCGGGAGCAACACAGATACGCAGTATTTT. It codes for CSVGTSGSNTDTQYF.

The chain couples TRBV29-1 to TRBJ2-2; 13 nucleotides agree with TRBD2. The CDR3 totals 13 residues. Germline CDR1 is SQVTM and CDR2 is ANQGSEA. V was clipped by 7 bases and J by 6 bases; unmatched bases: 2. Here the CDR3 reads CSAGLAGSGELFF. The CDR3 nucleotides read TGCAGCGCGGGACTAGCGGGGTCCGGGGAGCTGTTTTTT.

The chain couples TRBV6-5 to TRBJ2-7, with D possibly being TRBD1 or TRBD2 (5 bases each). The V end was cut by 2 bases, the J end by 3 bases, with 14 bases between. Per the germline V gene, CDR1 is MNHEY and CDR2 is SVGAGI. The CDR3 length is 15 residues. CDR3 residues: CASSYAGTTIYEQYF. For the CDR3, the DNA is TGTGCCAGCAGTTACGCCGGGACCACGATCTACGAGCAGTACTTC.

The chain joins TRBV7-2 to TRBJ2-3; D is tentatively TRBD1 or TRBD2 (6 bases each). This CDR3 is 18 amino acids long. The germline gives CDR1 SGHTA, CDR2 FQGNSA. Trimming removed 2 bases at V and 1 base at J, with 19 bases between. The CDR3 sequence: CASSLFTSRGRGTDTQYF. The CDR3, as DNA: TGTGCCAGCAGCTTATTTACTAGCAGGGGAAGGGGCACAGATACGCAGTATTTT.

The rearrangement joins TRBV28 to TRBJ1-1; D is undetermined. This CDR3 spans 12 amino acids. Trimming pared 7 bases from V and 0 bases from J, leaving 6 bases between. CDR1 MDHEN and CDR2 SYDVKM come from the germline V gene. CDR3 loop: CASNTVNTEAFF. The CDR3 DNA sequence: TGTGCCAGCAACACAGTGAACACTGAAGCTTTCTTT.

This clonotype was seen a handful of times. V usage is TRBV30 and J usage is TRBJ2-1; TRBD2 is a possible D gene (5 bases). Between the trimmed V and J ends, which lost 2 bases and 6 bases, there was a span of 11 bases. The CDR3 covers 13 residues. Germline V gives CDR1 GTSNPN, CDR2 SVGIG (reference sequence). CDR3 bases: TGTGCCTGGAGTCGGGGAATATCCAATGAGCAGTTCTTC. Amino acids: CAWSRGISNEQFF. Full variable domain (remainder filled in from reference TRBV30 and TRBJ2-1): SQTIHQWPATLVQPVGSPLSLECTVEGTSNPNLYWYRQAAGRGLQLLFYSVGIGQISSEVPQNLSASRPQDRQFILSSKKLLLSDSGFYLCAWSRGISNEQFFGPGTRLTVL.

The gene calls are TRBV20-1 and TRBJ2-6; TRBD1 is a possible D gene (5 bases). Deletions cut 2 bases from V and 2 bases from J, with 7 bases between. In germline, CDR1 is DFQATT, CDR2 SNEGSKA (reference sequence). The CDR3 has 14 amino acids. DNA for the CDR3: TGCAGTGCTAGATCAGGGACTGGGGCCAACGTCCTGACTTTC. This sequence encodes CSARSGTGANVLTF.

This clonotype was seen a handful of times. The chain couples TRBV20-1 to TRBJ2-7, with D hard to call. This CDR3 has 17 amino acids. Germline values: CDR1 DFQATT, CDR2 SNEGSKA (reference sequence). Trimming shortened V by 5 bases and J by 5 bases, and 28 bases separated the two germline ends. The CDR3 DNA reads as TGCAGTGCTCCAGGCCGGGCTATTCTTTCGGACGGCCACGAGCAGTACTTC. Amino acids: CSAPGRAILSDGHEQYF.

CDR3 bases: TGCAGTGCTAGTTCTCCATCGACAGGGAAGGATGAAAAACTGTTTTTT. This encodes CSASSPSTGKDEKLFF. This chain connects TRBV20-1 to TRBJ1-4; TRBD1 matches 7 bases. V dropped 3 bases and J dropped 6; count of bases not matched to a gene: 13. Per germline, CDR1 DFQATT and CDR2 SNEGSKA (reference sequence). The CDR3 contains 16 residues.

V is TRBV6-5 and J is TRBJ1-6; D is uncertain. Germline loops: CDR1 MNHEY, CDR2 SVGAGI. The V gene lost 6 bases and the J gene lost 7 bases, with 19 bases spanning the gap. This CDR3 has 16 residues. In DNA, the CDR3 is TGTGCCAGCAGACGCCCCGTGAGTCCGGGGAATTCACCCCTCCACTTT. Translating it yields CASRRPVSPGNSPLHF.

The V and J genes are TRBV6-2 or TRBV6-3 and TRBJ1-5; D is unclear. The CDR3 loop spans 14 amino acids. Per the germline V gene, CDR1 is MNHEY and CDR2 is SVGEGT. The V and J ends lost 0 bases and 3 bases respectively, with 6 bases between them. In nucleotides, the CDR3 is TGTGCCAGCAGTTACTCGAAAGTCAATCAGCCCCAGCATTTT. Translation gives CASSYSKVNQPQHF.

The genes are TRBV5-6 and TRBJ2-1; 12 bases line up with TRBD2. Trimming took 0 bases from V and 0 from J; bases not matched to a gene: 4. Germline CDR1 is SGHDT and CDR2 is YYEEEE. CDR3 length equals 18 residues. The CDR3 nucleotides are TGTGCCAGCAGCTTGGGACTAGCGGGAGATTCCTCCTACAATGAGCAGTTCTTC. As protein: CASSLGLAGDSSYNEQFF. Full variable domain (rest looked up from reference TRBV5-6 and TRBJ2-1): DAGVTQSPTHLIKTRGQQVTLRCSPKSGHDTVSWYQQALGQGPQFIFQYYEEEERQRGNFPDRFSGHQFPNYSSELNVNALLLGDSALYLCASSLGLAGDSSYNEQFFGPGTRLTVL.

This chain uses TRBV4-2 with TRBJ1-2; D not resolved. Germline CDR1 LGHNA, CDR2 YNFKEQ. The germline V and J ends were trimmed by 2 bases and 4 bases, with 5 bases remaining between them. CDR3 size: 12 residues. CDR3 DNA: TGTGCCAGCAGCCAACAAATCTATGGCTACACCTTC. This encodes CASSQQIYGYTF.

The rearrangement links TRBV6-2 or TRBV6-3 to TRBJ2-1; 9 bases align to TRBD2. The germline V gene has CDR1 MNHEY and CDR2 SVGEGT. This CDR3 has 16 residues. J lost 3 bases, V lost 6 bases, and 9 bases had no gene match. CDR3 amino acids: CASSQYSSGNYNEQFF. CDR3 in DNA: TGTGCCAGCAGCCAATATTCTAGCGGGAACTACAATGAGCAGTTCTTC.

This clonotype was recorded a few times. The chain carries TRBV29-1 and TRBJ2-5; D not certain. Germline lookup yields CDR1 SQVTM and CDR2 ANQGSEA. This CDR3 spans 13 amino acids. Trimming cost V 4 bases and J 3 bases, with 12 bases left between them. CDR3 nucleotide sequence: TGCAGCGTTGGTTGGCAGGATAAAGAGACCCAGTACTTC. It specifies CSVGWQDKETQYF.

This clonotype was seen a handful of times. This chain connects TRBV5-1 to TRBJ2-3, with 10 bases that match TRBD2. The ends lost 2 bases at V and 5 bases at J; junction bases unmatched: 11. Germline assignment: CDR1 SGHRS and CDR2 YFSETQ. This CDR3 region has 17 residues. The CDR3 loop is CASSFPPFSGGIDTQYF. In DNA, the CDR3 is TGCGCCAGCAGCTTTCCCCCCTTTAGCGGGGGGATAGATACGCAGTATTTT.

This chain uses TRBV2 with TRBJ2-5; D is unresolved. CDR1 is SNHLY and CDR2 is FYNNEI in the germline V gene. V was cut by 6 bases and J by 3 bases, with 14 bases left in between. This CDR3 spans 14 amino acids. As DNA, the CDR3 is TGTGCCAGCAGCCATGGCGGTTACAAAGAGACCCAGTACTTC. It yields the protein CASSHGGYKETQYF.

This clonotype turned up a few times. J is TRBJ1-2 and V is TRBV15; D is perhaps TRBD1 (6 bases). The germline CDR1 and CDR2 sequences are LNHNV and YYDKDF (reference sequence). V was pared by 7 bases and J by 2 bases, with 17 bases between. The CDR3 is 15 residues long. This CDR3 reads CATTPGRGVNYGYTF. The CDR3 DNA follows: TGTGCCACCACCCCCGGCAGGGGAGTGAACTATGGCTACACCTTC.

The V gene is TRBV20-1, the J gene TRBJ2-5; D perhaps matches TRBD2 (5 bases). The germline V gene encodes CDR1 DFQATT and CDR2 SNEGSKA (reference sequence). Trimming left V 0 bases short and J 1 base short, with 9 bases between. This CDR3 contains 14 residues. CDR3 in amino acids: CSARDLGVQETQYF. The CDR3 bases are TGCAGTGCTAGAGATCTCGGGGTCCAAGAGACCCAGTACTTC.

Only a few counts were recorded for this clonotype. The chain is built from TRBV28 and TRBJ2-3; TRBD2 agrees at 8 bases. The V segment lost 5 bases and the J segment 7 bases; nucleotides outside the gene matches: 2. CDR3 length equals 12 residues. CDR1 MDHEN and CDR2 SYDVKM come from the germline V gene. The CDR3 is CASSTSGYTQYF. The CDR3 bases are TGTGCCAGCAGTACTAGCGGCTATACGCAGTATTTT.

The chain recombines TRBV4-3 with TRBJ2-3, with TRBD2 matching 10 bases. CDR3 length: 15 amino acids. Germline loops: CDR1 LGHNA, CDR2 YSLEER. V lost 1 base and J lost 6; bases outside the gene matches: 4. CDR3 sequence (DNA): TGCGCCAGCAGCCAAGCAGCGGGGGGGATGGATACGCAGTATTTT. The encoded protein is CASSQAAGGMDTQYF.